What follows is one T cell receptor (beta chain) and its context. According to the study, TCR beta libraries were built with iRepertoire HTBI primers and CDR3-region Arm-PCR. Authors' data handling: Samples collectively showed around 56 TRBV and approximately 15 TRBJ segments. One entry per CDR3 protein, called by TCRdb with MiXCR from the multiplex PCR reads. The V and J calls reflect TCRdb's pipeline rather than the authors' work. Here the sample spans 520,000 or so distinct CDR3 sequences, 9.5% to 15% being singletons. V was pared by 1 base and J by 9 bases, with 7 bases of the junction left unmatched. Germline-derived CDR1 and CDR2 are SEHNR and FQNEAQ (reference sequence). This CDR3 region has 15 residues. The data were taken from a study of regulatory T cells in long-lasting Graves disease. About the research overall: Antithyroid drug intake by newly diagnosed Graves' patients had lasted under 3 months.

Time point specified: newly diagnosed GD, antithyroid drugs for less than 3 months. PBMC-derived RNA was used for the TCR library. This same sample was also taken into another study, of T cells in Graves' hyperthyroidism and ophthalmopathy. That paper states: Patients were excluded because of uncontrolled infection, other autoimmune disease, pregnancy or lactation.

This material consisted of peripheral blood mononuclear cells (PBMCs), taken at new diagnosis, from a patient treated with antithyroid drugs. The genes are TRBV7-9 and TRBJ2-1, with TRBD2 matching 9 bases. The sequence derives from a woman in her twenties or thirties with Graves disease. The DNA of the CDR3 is TGTGCCAGCAGCTTAGGTCGCGGGAGGGAGGGTGAGCAGTTCTTC. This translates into CASSLGRGREGEQFF.